This is a list of T cell receptor beta chains from one sample in a study of regulatory T cells in long-lasting Graves disease. TCRdb ran MiXCR on the multiplex PCR reads and lists one entry per CDR3 protein. The profile covers more than 350,000 distinct CDR3 sequences, with under 25% appearing a single time and over 11% taken by the ten largest. Here the sequenced sample was peripheral blood mononuclear cells (PBMCs), taken when the disease was refractory, from a patient treated with antithyroid drugs. The receptors here all came from a female donor with Graves disease. Each CDR3 is given with its conserved first and last residue. Fields, in order: J gene, D gene, clone size, V gene, CDR3 protein, CDR3 DNA. A D gene is named only where the DNA matches it firmly. Some rows have no size entry. The others give once, few or many, or a class for an expanded clone.

>TRBJ1-2|.|many|TRBV28
CASRAGASYGYTF
TGTGCCAGCAGGGCAGGGGCCTCCTATGGCTACACCTTC
>TRBJ1-4|.|many|TRBV2
CASSGLDGSPSRKLFF
TGTGCCAGCAGTGGACTCGATGGCAGCCCAAGTCGGAAACTGTTTTTT
>TRBJ2-5|TRBD2|few|TRBV7-9
CASSAGTASGRANYQETQYF
TGTGCCAGCAGCGCGGGGACTGCTAGCGGGAGGGCCAATTACCAAGAGACCCAGTACTTC
>TRBJ2-7|.|many|TRBV6-1
CASSTDRTYEQYF
TGTGCCAGCAGTACCGACAGGACCTACGAGCAGTACTTC
>TRBJ2-1|.|.|TRBV29-1
CSVDRAGAYNEQFF
TGCAGCGTTGATCGGGCCGGGGCCTACAATGAGCAGTTCTTC
>TRBJ1-1|.|many|TRBV3-1
CASSPYDQNTEAFF
TGTGCCAGCAGCCCTTACGACCAGAACACTGAAGCTTTCTTT
>TRBJ1-5|.|many|TRBV3-1
CASSQDSGGNQPQHF
TGTGCCAGCAGCCAAGATAGTGGAGGCAATCAGCCCCAGCATTTT
>TRBJ1-4|TRBD1|.|TRBV3-1
CASSQTDRAREKLFF
TGTGCCAGCAGCCAGACGGACAGGGCCCGTGAAAAACTGTTTTTT
>TRBJ1-5|.|few|TRBV20-1
CSARDPRQTLLAPQHF
TGCAGTGCTAGAGATCCCAGACAGACTCTTCTCGCGCCCCAGCATTTT
>TRBJ2-2|TRBD1|.|TRBV5-4
CASSSLGQKNTGELFF
TGTGCCAGCAGCTCCTTGGGACAGAAGAACACCGGGGAGCTGTTTTTT
>TRBJ2-3|.|.|TRBV7-2
CASSFRAADTQYF
TGTGCCAGCAGCTTCCGAGCAGCAGATACGCAGTATTTT
>TRBJ1-4|.|many|TRBV7-2
CASSREYRTTEKLFF
TGTGCCAGCAGCCGAGAGTACAGGACGACGGAAAAACTGTTTTTT
>TRBJ1-3|.|.|TRBV6-2/TRBV6-3
CASIPTTGLGNTIYF
TGTGCCAGCATACCTACTACAGGTCTAGGAAACACCATATATTTT
>TRBJ2-6|.|many|TRBV5-1
CASRPSSGANVLTF
TGCGCCAGCAGGCCAAGCTCTGGGGCCAACGTCCTGACTTTC
>TRBJ1-5|.|many|TRBV3-1
CASSQGAQPNQPQHF
TGTGCCAGCAGCCAAGGAGCTCAGCCCAATCAGCCCCAGCATTTT
>TRBJ1-1|.|many|TRBV2
CASSGVSPEAFF
TGTGCCAGCAGTGGTGTCAGCCCTGAAGCTTTCTTT
>TRBJ2-5|.|few|TRBV3-1
CASSLLGDETQYF
TGTGCCAGCAGCCTGTTGGGGGACGAGACCCAGTACTTC
>TRBJ1-2|.|many|TRBV25-1
CASSENGGVDGYTF
TGCGCCAGCAGTGAGAATGGAGGGGTGGATGGCTACACCTTC
>TRBJ1-5|.|few|TRBV19
CASTTAPGLNQPQHF
TGTGCCAGTACTACCGCACCGGGTCTCAATCAGCCCCAGCATTTT
>TRBJ1-6|TRBD1|few|TRBV7-9
CASSLRDSTNSPLHF
TGTGCCAGCAGCCTGAGGGACAGTACGAATTCACCCCTCCACTTT
>TRBJ1-2|.|.|TRBV3-1
CASSQDHLGGGYTF
TGTGCCAGCAGCCAAGATCACTTAGGGGGAGGCTACACCTTC
>TRBJ2-7|.|.|TRBV19
CASGMRRGNAVYEQYF
TGTGCCAGTGGTATGCGGAGGGGGAATGCGGTATACGAGCAGTACTTC
>TRBJ1-5|.|many|TRBV2
CASSESSVGFSNQPQHF
TGTGCCAGCAGTGAATCGTCGGTGGGATTTAGCAATCAGCCCCAGCATTTT
>TRBJ1-2|.|.|TRBV5-4
CASSLAGRQANYTF
TGTGCCAGCAGCTTGGCGGGAAGACAGGCCAACTACACCTTC
>TRBJ2-7|.|many|TRBV5-1
CASSLGVRSYEQYF
TGCGCCAGCAGCTTGGGAGTACGGTCCTACGAGCAGTACTTC
>TRBJ2-7|.|few|TRBV13
CASSLESGNGYEQYF
TGTGCCAGCAGCTTAGAATCTGGGAATGGCTACGAGCAGTACTTC
>TRBJ1-1|.|few|TRBV10-2
CASSDLGPEAFF
TGCGCCAGCAGTGATTTGGGGCCTGAAGCTTTCTTT
>TRBJ1-1|.|few|TRBV12-3/TRBV12-4
CTSSLTENTEAFF
TGTACCAGCAGTTTAACAGAGAACACTGAAGCTTTCTTT
>TRBJ2-7|.|few|TRBV29-1
CSVEGGDFPDGQYF
TGCAGCGTTGAAGGTGGGGACTTCCCGGACGGGCAGTACTTC
>TRBJ1-3|.|many|TRBV12-3/TRBV12-4
CASSDSSGNTIYF
TGTGCCAGCAGTGATAGCTCTGGAAACACCATATATTTT
>TRBJ2-3|.|.|TRBV19
CASSIGAADTQYF
TGTGCCAGTAGTATTGGGGCCGCAGATACGCAGTATTTT
>TRBJ1-3|.|.|TRBV11-2
CASSRDTVGNTIYF
TGTGCCAGCAGCAGAGACACGGTTGGAAACACCATATATTTT
>TRBJ2-4|.|many|TRBV28
CASSFGSAKNIQYF
TGTGCCAGCAGTTTCGGGTCGGCCAAAAACATTCAGTACTTC
>TRBJ2-5|TRBD1|many|TRBV7-8
CASSHPTGGLETQYF
TGTGCCAGCAGCCACCCGACAGGGGGCTTAGAGACCCAGTACTTC
>TRBJ2-7|.|few|TRBV27
CASSFPQGGRCCEQYF
TGTGCCAGCAGTTTCCCACAGGGGGGGAGGTGCTGCGAGCAGTACTTC
>TRBJ2-7|.|few|TRBV9
CASSVGGPEQYF
TGTGCCAGCAGCGTTGGAGGTCCCGAGCAGTACTTC
>TRBJ2-7|TRBD1|many|TRBV11-2
CASSLGQGFIEQYF
TGTGCCAGCAGCTTAGGACAGGGTTTCATCGAGCAGTACTTC
>TRBJ1-4|.|many|TRBV27
CASSPAAFHEKLFF
TGTGCCAGCAGTCCAGCTGCTTTCCATGAAAAACTGTTTTTT
>TRBJ2-7|TRBD1|few|TRBV7-9
CASSLTGGTGLEQYF
TGTGCCAGCAGCCTCACCGGGGGGACAGGGCTCGAGCAGTACTTC
>TRBJ1-5|TRBD1|many|TRBV28
CASSPGTGNQPQHF
TGTGCCAGCAGTCCTGGGACAGGGAATCAGCCCCAGCATTTT
>TRBJ2-7|.|.|TRBV5-8
CASGSLAGYSYEQYF
TGTGCCAGCGGCTCCCTGGCGGGTTACTCCTACGAGCAGTACTTC
>TRBJ1-5|.|few|TRBV12-3/TRBV12-4
CASSFGVLGNQPQHF
TGTGCCAGCAGTTTTGGGGTACTTGGAAATCAGCCCCAGCATTTT
>TRBJ2-7|.|many|TRBV10-3
CAISESILTVDF
TGTGCCATCAGTGAGTCGATACTAACGGTGGACTTC
>TRBJ1-2|TRBD1|.|TRBV7-2
CASSSGGHYGYTF
TGTGCCAGCAGCTCAGGGGGCCACTATGGCTACACCTTC
>TRBJ2-1|.|.|TRBV19
CASSPDRSYNEQFF
TGTGCCAGTAGTCCCGACAGGAGCTACAATGAGCAGTTCTTC
>TRBJ2-1|.|few|TRBV11-3
CASSTDQVGEQFF
TGTGCCAGCAGCACTGACCAGGTCGGTGAGCAGTTCTTC
>TRBJ2-5|TRBD1|.|TRBV7-9
CASTFYLSGTGEETQYF
TGTGCCAGCACCTTTTACCTCTCCGGGACAGGGGAAGAGACCCAGTACTTC